One T cell receptor (beta chain) is described in this entry. Its antigen is currently unknown. The data stem from a study of cytomegalovirus exposure and HLA in healthy donors. In the PCR, 60 Vbeta and 13 Jbeta primers were used. Clones were read by immunoSEQ multiplex PCR, and TCRdb kept only the in-frame ones, dropping some. The data hold about 190,000 clones, with about 81% observed a single time. General study findings and limits: Presence/absence comparisons presumed near-even sequencing depth among donors.

From germline, CDR1 is MNHEY and CDR2 SVGAGI. V was cut by 4 bases and J by 5 bases, with 8 bases left in between. The CDR3 is 13 amino acids. The chain has TRBV6-5 and TRBJ1-4, with D possibly TRBD1 on 6 matching bases. Sequencing was carried out using PBMCs. The TCR sequence derives from a man aged 18 to 30 in good health and CMV-seronegative. CDR3 loop: CASSSRGNEKLFF. CDR3 coding DNA: TGTGCCAGCAGTTCCAGGGGAAATGAAAAACTGTTTTTT.